A single sample gave rise to the 21 T cell receptor beta chains below, sequenced in a study of blood T cells in healthy people across ages. Primed by a sample-barcoded 5' primer and a J-beta primer mix, a second PCR proceeded for 7 to 11 cycles. From the 5' RACE reads, TCRdb called clonotypes with MiXCR, one entry per CDR3 protein. The sample yields some 900,000 distinct CDR3 sequences, approximately 49% seen once. Material: blood. These receptors all stem from a man in his thirties or forties in good health.

This clonotype was recorded only once. The chain has TRBV9 and TRBJ2-3; the D is unclear. Per the germline V gene, CDR1 is SGDLS and CDR2 is YYNGEE. V was clipped by 0 bases and J by 0 bases, with 11 bases between them. The CDR3 sequence is 16 residues long. The DNA of the CDR3 is TGTGCCAGCAGCGTAGAGATAGGTCCTAGCACAGATACGCAGTATTTT. The encoded protein is CASSVEIGPSTDTQYF.

This clonotype showed up many times. J is TRBJ2-1 and V is TRBV4-2; D is undetermined. This CDR3 contains 13 residues. Germline CDR1 is LGHNA and CDR2 is YNFKEQ. The V and J ends lost 0 bases and 6 bases respectively, with 6 bases between them. CDR3 sequence (DNA): TGTGCCAGCAGCCAAGATCTTCGCAATGAGCAGTTCTTC. Amino acids: CASSQDLRNEQFF.

The chain uses TRBV10-3 and TRBJ2-1; possibly TRBD1 or TRBD2 for D (6 bases each). Germline V CDR1 and CDR2: ENHRY, SYGVKD. The germline V and J ends were trimmed by 7 bases and 2 bases, with 15 bases remaining between them. The CDR3 is made up of 15 amino acids. Here the CDR3 reads CAITPGGTTYNEQFF. The CDR3 bases are TGTGCCATCACCCCAGGCGGGACAACCTACAATGAGCAGTTCTTC.

This clonotype has just a few counts. The DNA is omitted, as the CDR3 cannot be located on it reliably, and the CDR3 follows TCRdb's listing. The chain carries TRBV21-1 and TRBJ2-1; the D call TRBD2 from the table was never checked on the DNA. TRBV21-1 is termed a pseudogene. The CDR3 numbers 16 amino acids, ends counted. The CDR3 sequence: CASNTVAGGSYNEQFF.

CDR3 protein: CSAQPPGPYEQYF. CDR3 coding DNA: TGCAGTGCTCAACCCCCGGGGCCCTACGAGCAGTACTTC. The gene calls are TRBV20-1 and TRBJ2-7; the D call may be TRBD1 or TRBD2 (5 bases each). Germline V gene lookup returns CDR1 DFQATT and CDR2 SNEGSKA (reference sequence). The CDR3 is 13 residues long. V was cut by 5 bases and J by 2 bases, with 13 bases left in between.

V gene TRBV29-1 combines with J gene TRBJ2-1; D is uncertain. The CDR3 is 12 residues long. V was trimmed by 6 bases and J by 7 bases, leaving 13 bases between them. The germline V gene has CDR1 SQVTM and CDR2 ANQGSEA. The CDR3 loop reads CSVPESRNEQFF. CDR3 sequence (DNA): TGCAGCGTCCCCGAGTCCCGGAATGAGCAGTTCTTC.

The chain couples TRBV2 to TRBJ2-5; 7 positions match TRBD2. The V segment lost 4 bases and the J segment 11 bases; nucleotides outside the gene matches: 16. Germline values: CDR1 SNHLY, CDR2 FYNNEI. This CDR3 is built from 15 residues. CDR3 region: CASSVFGTIVGEQYF. CDR3 DNA: TGTGCCAGCAGTGTTTTCGGGACTATAGTAGGGGAGCAGTACTTC.

This clonotype is a singleton in its sample. V is TRBV2 and J is TRBJ1-6; tentatively, D is TRBD1 (5 bases). This CDR3 has 14 residues. Germline CDR1 SNHLY, CDR2 FYNNEI. V lost 6 bases to trimming and J lost 16 bases, with 22 bases between them. Written as DNA, the CDR3 is TGTGCCAGCAGGGGACCGGGACCGCTTAAGTCTCTCCACTTT. Its translation is CASRGPGPLKSLHF.

This chain links TRBV7-3 with TRBJ2-2; D might be TRBD1 or TRBD2, each matching 5 bases. Per the germline V gene, CDR1 is SGHTA and CDR2 is FQGTGA. The CDR3 contains 14 residues. V lost 5 bases and J lost 2, with 9 bases in between. This CDR3 reads CASSMGPNTGELFF. CDR3 nucleotides: TGTGCCAGCAGCATGGGACCCAACACCGGGGAGCTGTTTTTT. Based on the CDR3 plus reference TRBV7-3 and TRBJ2-2, the full variable domain is GAGVSQTPSNKVTEKGKYVELRCDPISGHTALYWYRQSLGQGPEFLIYFQGTGAADDSGLPNDRFFAVRPEGSVSTLKIQRTERGDSAVYLCASSMGPNTGELFFGEGSRLTVL.

This chain joins TRBV27 and TRBJ2-3, with D possibly matching TRBD2 (6 bases). V shed 2 bases and J shed 2 bases, with 14 bases lying between them. CDR3 size: 16 residues. Germline V lookup: CDR1 MNHEY, CDR2 SMNVEV (reference sequence). The CDR3 here is CASSLIFGGNTDTQYF. The DNA for the CDR3 is TGTGCCAGCAGTTTAATTTTTGGGGGGAACACAGATACGCAGTATTTT.

In the case of this clonotype: A much bigger clone sits one base away, suggesting this may be a read error. The chain recombines TRBV20-1 with TRBJ2-7, with D possibly called TRBD1 or TRBD2 (5 bases each). The CDR3 extends over 12 amino acids. Germline assignment: CDR1 DFQATT and CDR2 SNEGSKA (reference sequence). The CDR3 loop is CSARDREYERYF. The CDR3 region has the DNA TGCAGTGCTAGAGACAGGGAGTACGAGCGGTACTTC.

The CDR3 region has the DNA TGTGCCACCAGCAGAGAGTGGCACAATGAGCAGTACTTC. It specifies CATSREWHNEQYF. The chain links TRBV15 to TRBJ2-5; no definite D call. CDR3 length equals 13 residues. The germline V gene encodes CDR1 LNHNV and CDR2 YYDKDF (reference sequence). Deletions cut 0 bases from V and 11 bases from J, with 13 bases between.

Remarks on this clonotype: The germline gene is not matched at one end of the junction; a read error may be the cause. This chain connects TRBV2 to TRBJ2-7; 7 bases are a match to TRBD1. The CDR3 covers 11 residues. Germline-derived CDR1 and CDR2 are SNHLY and FYNNEI. In DNA form, the CDR3 reads TGTGCCAGGGGGACAGACGGTGAGCAGTACTTT. Amino acid sequence: CARGTDGEQYF.

The rearrangement links TRBV28 to TRBJ1-2; 8 bases are shared with TRBD1. V gave up 6 bases and J gave up 3 bases; unmatched junction bases: 9. Germline loops: CDR1 MDHEN, CDR2 SYDVKM. CDR3 length: 15 residues. The CDR3 DNA reads as TGTGCCAGCAGCCTCGGGACAGGACGGGACTATGGCTACACCTTC. This gives the protein CASSLGTGRDYGYTF.

This clonotype was observed many times. The chain combines TRBV20-1 with TRBJ2-7; D is unclear. Germline V CDR1 and CDR2: DFQATT, SNEGSKA (reference sequence). Trimming removed 1 base from V and 0 bases from J, with 7 bases in between. The CDR3 runs 13 residues. The chain's CDR3 is CSARALLSYEQYF. The CDR3 nucleotides are TGCAGTGCTAGAGCGCTGCTCTCCTACGAGCAGTACTTC.

The chain carries TRBV6-5 and TRBJ1-4; TRBD1 matches 11 bases. CDR3 length: 15 amino acids. The J segment lost 8 bases and the V segment lost 5 bases, leaving 7 bases of the junction unmatched. CDR1 and CDR2 from the germline V gene are MNHEY and SVGAGI. In DNA, the CDR3 is TGTGCCAGCAGTCATGGTGGGACAGGGGGAGAAAAACTGTTTTTT. It is translated as CASSHGGTGGEKLFF.

The chain combines TRBV29-1 with TRBJ2-2; 7 bases fit TRBD2. The CDR3 has 14 residues. J gave up 1 base and V 4 bases, and 3 bases lay outside the gene matches. Germline CDR1 reads SQVTM; CDR2 reads ANQGSEA. The CDR3 nucleotides read TGCAGCGTTGGGGACTACCTGAACACCGGGGAGCTGTTTTTT. It codes for CSVGDYLNTGELFF.

In its sample, this clonotype was seen a few times. V gene TRBV20-1 combines with J gene TRBJ1-2, with a possible D match to TRBD1 (6 bases). The CDR3 length is 14 residues. Trimming removed 6 bases at V and 6 bases at J, with 20 bases between. Germline V gives CDR1 DFQATT, CDR2 SNEGSKA (reference sequence). CDR3 DNA: TGCAGTGCCCAACGACGCGGGACAAATGATGGCTACACCTTC. Translating gives CSAQRRGTNDGYTF.

The chain combines TRBV7-2 with TRBJ2-1, with D uncertain. Germline assignment: CDR1 SGHTA and CDR2 FQGNSA. Trimming left V 0 bases short and J 5 bases short, with 5 bases between. The length of the CDR3 is 13 residues. The CDR3 DNA sequence: TGTGCCAGCAGCTTAGCCTACAACAATGAGCAGTTCTTC. Protein product: CASSLAYNNEQFF.

This clonotype occurred a few times. This chain's CDR3 is CASSRGLWEHEKLFF. CDR3 bases: TGCGCCAGCAGCCGAGGTCTCTGGGAGCATGAAAAACTGTTTTTT. V gene TRBV4-3 combines with J gene TRBJ1-4; D unclear. V lost 4 bases, J lost 6 bases, and 15 bases lay in between. The CDR3 is 15 amino acids. Germline V gene data show CDR1 as LGHNA and CDR2 as YSLEER.

This chain connects TRBV24-1 to TRBJ1-6, with 10 bases fitting TRBD1. The germline gives CDR1 KGHDR, CDR2 SFDVKD. With 3 bases clipped from V and 5 bases from J, the junction kept 9 bases outside the gene matches. The CDR3 runs to 18 residues. The CDR3 bases are TGTGCCACCAGTGATCAGCCGGGACAGGGGTGGGATAATTCACCCCTCCACTTT. Protein product: CATSDQPGQGWDNSPLHF.